These T cell receptor beta chains were read from a single sample in a study of T cells in Graves' hyperthyroidism and ophthalmopathy. TCRdb reprocessed the multiplex PCR reads with MiXCR, giving one entry per CDR3 protein. There are about 600,000 distinct CDR3 sequences in the sample; 14% occur only once, and roughly 7% lies in the top ten. What was sequenced was blood. The receptors were gathered from a woman aged 18-30 years with Graves' ophthalmopathy. CDR3s include the opening cysteine and the closing phenylalanine or tryptophan.

j_call | v_call | cdr3_aa
TRBJ2-6 | TRBV20-1 | CSARGRGSLVAGANVLTF
TRBJ2-2 | TRBV6-1 | CASSSRGDNTGELFF
TRBJ1-1 | TRBV19 | CASSMTGFHTEAFF
TRBJ2-5 | TRBV6-1 | CASSEGRGYQETQYF
TRBJ1-1 | TRBV12-3/TRBV12-4 | CASSYRDRGLSRSEAFF
TRBJ2-7 | TRBV28 | CASSSTGVTYEQYF
TRBJ2-7 | TRBV20-1 | CSARDLPGPRTLLYEQYF
TRBJ2-3 | TRBV6-2/TRBV6-3 | CASSYSPAGVTDTQYF
TRBJ1-1 | TRBV14 | CTSSQTPQGDAFF
TRBJ2-4 | TRBV28 | CASTWEGQAKNIQYF